These 26 T cell receptor beta chains share one sample of origin, sequenced in a study of regulatory T cells in long-lasting Graves disease. According to the study, TCR beta libraries were built with iRepertoire HTBI primers and CDR3-region Arm-PCR. TCRdb called the multiplex PCR reads again in MiXCR, with one record for every CDR3 protein. The top ten hold about a sixth of the sample, which has about 460,000 distinct CDR3 sequences, 13% to 15% seen once. Time point noted: newly diagnosed GD, antithyroid drugs for less than 3 months. PBMCs were the source of the RNA used for TCR sequencing. The sample also formed part of further work on T cells in Graves' hyperthyroidism and ophthalmopathy.

The sample here was peripheral blood mononuclear cells (PBMCs), taken at new diagnosis, from a patient treated with antithyroid drugs. These TCRs come from a woman aged 45-60 years with Graves disease.

This clonotype was picked up many times. A read error may account for a junction end that differs from germline. This sequence joins TRBV5-1 and TRBJ2-1; tentatively, D is TRBD1 or TRBD2 (6 bases each). CDR3 length: 12 amino acids. The germline V gene encodes CDR1 SGHRS and CDR2 YFSETQ. In nucleotides, the CDR3 is TGCGCCAGCAGCTTAAGGGGGGTCCTTCTTTCCTTC. This translates into CASSLRGVLLSF.

This clonotype was counted at least ten times. The rearrangement links TRBV20-1 to TRBJ2-1; a possible D gene is TRBD1 (6 bases). CDR1 is DFQATT and CDR2 is SNEGSKA in the germline V gene (reference sequence). The CDR3 spans 14 residues. Trimming took off 5 bases at V and 0 bases at J, with 11 bases between the two ends. In nucleotides, the CDR3 is TGCAGTGCTTATACGGACAGCTCCTACAATGAGCAGTTCTTC. Translating gives CSAYTDSSYNEQFF.

This clonotype was recorded at least ten times. This chain uses TRBV10-3 with TRBJ1-1, with D perhaps matching TRBD1 (5 bases). V was cut by 6 bases and J by 0 bases, with 14 bases left in between. The CDR3 loop spans 15 amino acids. The germline V gene encodes CDR1 ENHRY and CDR2 SYGVKD. The CDR3 spells CAISQQDRVNTEAFF. DNA of the CDR3: TGTGCCATCAGCCAACAGGATCGAGTGAACACTGAAGCTTTCTTT.

This clonotype was seen many times. The chain uses TRBV27 and TRBJ1-2, with 9 bases aligning to TRBD1. This CDR3 has 15 residues. Germline V gene lookup returns CDR1 MNHEY and CDR2 SMNVEV (reference sequence). The V and J ends lost 5 bases and 4 bases, in that order; junction bases with no gene match: 8. CDR3 in DNA: TGTGCCAGCAGTCCCGGACAGGGGTTGGTCTATGGCTACACCTTC. Protein sequence: CASSPGQGLVYGYTF.

A few counts support this clonotype. V is TRBV5-5 and J is TRBJ1-1; TRBD1 matches 7 bases. Germline-derived CDR1 and CDR2 are SGHKS and YYEKEE (reference sequence). V lost 5 bases and J lost 1; bases outside the gene matches: 5. The CDR3 totals 14 residues. The CDR3 region has the DNA TGTGCCAGCAGATGGGGACAGACGAACACTGAAGCTTTCTTT. Encoded protein: CASRWGQTNTEAFF.

This clonotype was recorded at least ten times. The V and J genes are TRBV2 and TRBJ1-1; maybe TRBD1 (5 bases). Trimming removed 0 bases from V and 10 bases from J, with 21 bases in between. There are 16 residues in the CDR3. Per germline, CDR1 SNHLY and CDR2 FYNNEI. The CDR3 protein is CASSEARGKGSLIAFF. CDR3 nucleotides: TGTGCCAGCAGTGAAGCGCGAGGGAAGGGGTCGCTAATAGCTTTCTTT.

This clonotype has a count of ten or more. The genes are TRBV28 and TRBJ1-1; 8 bases line up with TRBD1. The CDR3 runs to 17 residues. The junction had 19 bases not matched to a gene; V was cut back by 2 bases and J by 11 bases. CDR1 MDHEN and CDR2 SYDVKM come from the germline V gene. Here the CDR3 reads CASSLMRGTGRALRAFF. CDR3 DNA: TGTGCCAGCAGTTTAATGAGAGGGACAGGACGTGCCCTTCGGGCTTTCTTT.

This clonotype was found many times. V and J are TRBV20-1 and TRBJ2-7; TRBD2 agrees at 7 bases. This CDR3 comprises 14 residues. The ends lost 1 base at V and 5 bases at J; junction bases unmatched: 8. Per the germline V gene, CDR1 is DFQATT and CDR2 is SNEGSKA (reference sequence). Here the CDR3 DNA reads TGCAGTGCTAGAGGACGGCGGGAGTTCGACGAGCAGTACTTC. Its protein is CSARGRREFDEQYF.

This clonotype was detected many times. The chain joins TRBV5-4 to TRBJ2-7, with TRBD1 matching 8 bases. CDR1 and CDR2 (germline): SGHNT, YYREEE (reference sequence). Trimming removed 3 bases from V and 5 bases from J; junction bases left unmatched: 4. The CDR3 loop spans 13 amino acids. The CDR3 sequence is CASSSQGAHEQYF. The CDR3 DNA follows: TGTGCCAGCAGCTCGCAGGGGGCCCACGAGCAGTACTTC. The full variable domain, with the rest looked up from reference TRBV5-4 and TRBJ2-7, is ETGVTQSPTHLIKTRGQQVTLRCSSQSGHNTVSWYQQALGQGPQFIFQYYREEENGRGNFPPRFSGLQFPNYSSELNVNALELDDSALYLCASSSQGAHEQYFGPGTRLTVT.

This clonotype occurred many times. The chain uses TRBV5-1 and TRBJ2-7; no firm D call. The germline gives CDR1 SGHRS, CDR2 YFSETQ. V lost 6 bases and J lost 3, with 7 bases in between. The CDR3 spans 11 residues. In DNA, the CDR3 is TGCGCCAGCAATGGGGTCTACGAGCAGTACTTC. It specifies CASNGVYEQYF.

The genes are TRBV4-1 and TRBJ2-7; possibly TRBD1 for D (5 bases). Germline V CDR1 and CDR2: MGHRA, YSYEKL. Deletions cut 4 bases from V and 5 bases from J, with 18 bases between. The CDR3 loop spans 15 amino acids. The CDR3 protein is CASSRKGQGTHEQYF. The CDR3 nucleotides are TGCGCCAGCAGCCGAAAGGGGCAGGGAACCCACGAGCAGTACTTC.

The table lists this clonotype with many counts. This chain connects TRBV6-1 to TRBJ1-5, with 7 bases that match TRBD1. The V and J ends lost 8 bases and 2 bases, in that order; junction bases with no gene match: 12. Germline assignment: CDR1 MNHNS and CDR2 SASEGT. This CDR3 contains 16 residues. As DNA, the CDR3 is TGTGCCAGCTTTCGACAGGGATTTTTTGGCAATCAGCCCCAGCATTTT. This sequence encodes CASFRQGFFGNQPQHF.

This clonotype was seen repeatedly, ten times or more. The gene calls are TRBV2 and TRBJ2-7, with 8 nucleotides matching TRBD2. Germline loops: CDR1 SNHLY, CDR2 FYNNEI. This CDR3 region has 12 residues. DNA for the CDR3: TGTGCCAGCAGTGAAATACCGGGAGGGCCAGAGGTC. Its translation: CASSEIPGGPEV.

The chain combines TRBV6-1 with TRBJ2-7, with D tentatively TRBD1 (5 bases). Per germline, CDR1 MNHNS and CDR2 SASEGT. The V gene lost 9 bases and the J gene lost 3 bases, with 9 bases spanning the gap. The CDR3 consists of 11 residues. The CDR3 sequence is CARTAGYEQYF. CDR3 bases: TGTGCCAGGACAGCAGGCTACGAGCAGTACTTC.

This clonotype occurred many times. The chain joins TRBV28 to TRBJ2-7; TRBD1 agrees at 8 bases. The length of the CDR3 is 16 residues. Germline V gene sequence: CDR1 MDHEN, CDR2 SYDVKM. Trimming at V came to 4 bases and at J to 5 bases, leaving 13 bases not matched to a gene. CDR3 protein: CASSSDPTGVVHEQYF. Written as DNA, the CDR3 is TGTGCCAGCAGTTCCGATCCGACAGGGGTGGTACACGAGCAGTACTTC. Supplemented by reference TRBV28 and TRBJ2-7, the full variable domain reads DVKVTQSSRYLVKRTGEKVFLECVQDMDHENMFWYRQDPGLGLRLIYFSYDVKMKEKGDIPEGYSVSREKKERFSLILESASTNQTSMYLCASSSDPTGVVHEQYFGPGTRLTVT.

The J gene is TRBJ2-1, the V gene TRBV6-1; 7 positions agree with TRBD2. Looked up from germline, CDR1 is MNHNS and CDR2 is SASEGT. V lost 5 bases to trimming and J lost 6 bases; unmatched junction nucleotides: 7. CDR3 length: 14 residues. The CDR3 region is CASSPGGGFNEQFF. CDR3 nucleotide sequence: TGTGCCAGCAGTCCTGGGGGGGGATTCAATGAGCAGTTCTTC.

In its sample, this clonotype was seen many times. This chain connects TRBV28 to TRBJ1-1, with 7 positions matching TRBD1. The V segment lost 5 bases and the J segment 0 bases; nucleotides outside the gene matches: 9. Per germline, CDR1 MDHEN and CDR2 SYDVKM. The CDR3 totals 16 residues. Here the CDR3 DNA reads TGTGCCAGCAGTAACGGGGACAGCTACATGAACACTGAAGCTTTCTTT. Its translation: CASSNGDSYMNTEAFF.

This clonotype was seen a handful of times. This rearrangement joins TRBV5-6 to TRBJ2-1; 7 bases fit TRBD1. This CDR3 has 15 amino acids. After removal of 0 bases from V and 4 bases from J, the junction contained 4 bases not matched to a gene. Germline loops: CDR1 SGHDT, CDR2 YYEEEE. DNA of the CDR3: TGTGCCAGCAGCTTGGAAGGGGGCATGTACAATGAGCAGTTCTTC. Translated: CASSLEGGMYNEQFF.

The chain uses TRBV19 and TRBJ1-1, with 8 bases matching TRBD1. Germline CDR1 reads LNHDA; CDR2 reads SQIVND (reference sequence). The V gene end was trimmed by 4 bases and the J gene end by 2 bases; junction bases not matched to a gene: 9. This CDR3 contains 16 residues. The DNA for the CDR3 is TGTGCCAGTAGTACCCCCCGACAGGGGCCCAACACTGAAGCTTTCTTT. It encodes CASSTPRQGPNTEAFF.

This clonotype was recorded many times. CDR3 loop: CATSLAGVYNEQFF. In DNA form, the CDR3 reads TGTGCCACCTCTCTCGCGGGGGTCTACAATGAGCAGTTCTTC. The genes are TRBV10-3 and TRBJ2-1, with TRBD2 matching 7 bases. Trimming cost V 10 bases and J 3 bases; bases outside gene matches: 9. The CDR3 is made up of 14 amino acids. CDR1 is ENHRY, CDR2 SYGVKD, per germline.

This clonotype occurred a few times. The chain is built from TRBV19 and TRBJ1-4; no definite D call. This CDR3 contains 13 residues. Germline loops: CDR1 LNHDA, CDR2 SQIVND (reference sequence). The V end was cut by 9 bases, the J end by 3 bases, with 11 bases between. The CDR3 protein is CASKLRANEKLFF. The CDR3 nucleotides are TGTGCCAGCAAACTACGGGCTAATGAAAAACTGTTTTTT.

This clonotype was observed many times. V gene TRBV6-2 or TRBV6-3 combines with J gene TRBJ2-7; 8 nucleotides match TRBD2. The CDR3 extends over 14 amino acids. The V segment lost 2 bases and the J segment 6 bases; nucleotides outside the gene matches: 6. CDR1 is MNHEY, CDR2 SVGEGT, per germline. CDR3 region: CASSYQVAGPEQYF. In DNA, the CDR3 is TGTGCCAGCAGTTACCAGGTAGCGGGACCCGAGCAGTACTTC.

This clonotype was seen more than once but under ten times. V gene TRBV7-9 combines with J gene TRBJ2-2; D may match TRBD1 or TRBD2 (6 bases each). Between the trimmed V and J ends, which lost 4 bases and 4 bases, there was a span of 22 bases. Germline CDR1 reads SEHNR; CDR2 reads FQNEAQ (reference sequence). The CDR3 has 18 amino acids. CDR3 sequence reads: CASSSTPWGAATTGELFF. The CDR3, as DNA: TGTGCCAGCAGCTCCACGCCGTGGGGGGCGGCAACCACCGGGGAGCTGTTTTTT.

This clonotype was counted at least ten times. The DNA of the CDR3 is TGTGCTAGTGCCCTGGGAACGACAGGCACCGGGGAGCTGTTTTTT. Protein: CASALGTTGTGELFF. The chain joins TRBV12-5 to TRBJ2-2; TRBD1 might be the D (6 bases). CDR3 size: 15 residues. The V and J ends lost 7 bases and 4 bases respectively, with 16 bases between them. Germline lookup yields CDR1 LGHNT and CDR2 FRNRAP.

The chain carries TRBV29-1 and TRBJ2-3, with 10 nucleotides matching TRBD2. J was trimmed by 1 base and V by 4 bases; bases with no gene match: 2. Germline assignment: CDR1 SQVTM and CDR2 ANQGSEA. The CDR3 totals 14 residues. CDR3 sequence reads: CSVGAGGRTDTQYF. As DNA, the CDR3 is TGCAGCGTTGGAGCGGGAGGGCGCACAGATACGCAGTATTTT.

This clonotype was found a few times. This sequence joins TRBV6-1 and TRBJ1-1; perhaps TRBD1 as D (6 bases). The ends were cut back, 4 bases at V and 0 bases at J, with 12 bases in the middle. The V gene's germline CDR1 is MNHNS and CDR2 SASEGT. The CDR3 contains 15 residues. CDR3 sequence reads: CASSARQVMNTEAFF. CDR3 sequence (DNA): TGTGCCAGCAGTGCGAGACAGGTAATGAACACTGAAGCTTTCTTT.